The 13 T cell receptor beta chains below come from one sample, sequenced in a study of blood T cell repertoires in COVID-19. The protocol was immunoSEQ multiplex PCR, while the TCRdb copy is restricted to in-frame clones and leaves out a portion. The table has 320,000 or so clones, about 85% seen once. Sequenced: PBMCs or T cells enriched from blood (not recorded which). These receptors were collected from a woman aged 30 to 39 who had been exposed to COVID-19.

J is TRBJ1-3 and V is TRBV6-5, with 7 bases identical to TRBD1. After removal of 6 bases from V and 4 bases from J, the junction contained 6 bases not matched to a gene. Germline values: CDR1 MNHEY, CDR2 SVGAGI. CDR3 size: 14 residues. DNA for the CDR3: TGTGCCAGCAGAGACGACAGGGCAGGAAACACCATATATTTT. This gives the protein CASRDDRAGNTIYF.

This clone occurred a few times. The chain links TRBV6-2 or TRBV6-3 to TRBJ2-5; TRBD1 agrees at 8 bases. This CDR3 has 14 residues. The germline CDR1 and CDR2 sequences are MNHEY and SVGEGT. With V trimmed by 5 bases and J by 5 bases, 7 bases remained unmatched. In nucleotides, the CDR3 is TGTGCCAGCAGTCCGCGGACAGGGAGGGAGACCCAGTACTTC. This encodes CASSPRTGRETQYF.

The chain couples TRBV5-4 to TRBJ2-2, with D perhaps TRBD1 (5 bases). Trimming cost V 3 bases and J 4 bases, with 7 bases left between them. The CDR3 contains 13 residues. Germline CDR1 SGHNT, CDR2 YYREEE (reference sequence). The CDR3 DNA sequence: TGTGCCAGCAGCTACGACAGCACCGGGGAGCTGTTTTTT. Translation gives CASSYDSTGELFF. The full variable domain, in which reference TRBV5-4 and TRBJ2-2 provide the parts outside the CDR3, is ETGVTQSPTHLIKTRGQQVTLRCSSQSGHNTVSWYQQALGQGPQFIFQYYREEENGRGNFPPRFSGLQFPNYSSELNVNALELDDSALYLCASSYDSTGELFFGEGSRLTVL.

The rearrangement joins TRBV27 to TRBJ1-1; 7 bases align to TRBD1. The germline V gene encodes CDR1 MNHEY and CDR2 SMNVEV (reference sequence). The CDR3 is made up of 15 amino acids. J was trimmed by 5 bases and V by 5 bases; bases with no gene match: 11. The DNA for the CDR3 is TGTGCCAGCAGTCTCATACAGGGGTGGGAAACTGAAGCTTTCTTT. It translates to CASSLIQGWETEAFF.

This clone has just one count. The same CDR3 arises from other DNA sequences in this sample as well. This chain connects TRBV5-1 to TRBJ1-1; D is unclear. The germline V gene has CDR1 SGHRS and CDR2 YFSETQ. This CDR3 contains 14 residues. The V end lost 1 base, the J end lost 2 bases, and 9 bases lay between the germline ends. The CDR3 DNA sequence: TGCGCCAGCAGCTTGTCCGGGGATAACACTGAAGCTTTCTTT. It encodes CASSLSGDNTEAFF.

This clone has only one observation. The chain is built from TRBV9 and TRBJ2-7; D not certain. Deletions cut 0 bases from V and 0 bases from J, with 7 bases between. Germline CDR1 is SGDLS and CDR2 is YYNGEE. The CDR3 sequence is 14 residues long. The CDR3 DNA reads TGTGCCAGCAGCGTAGAGCATAGCTCCTACGAGCAGTACTTC. It codes for CASSVEHSSYEQYF.

The V gene is TRBV7-6, the J gene TRBJ1-5; the D is unclear. Germline values: CDR1 SGHVS, CDR2 FNYEAQ. V lost 5 bases and J lost 0, with 14 bases in between. This CDR3 contains 16 residues. The CDR3, as DNA: TGTGCCAGCAGCCGATTAACCCGCGATAGCAATCAGCCCCAGCATTTT. As protein: CASSRLTRDSNQPQHF. The variable domain in full, with the rest retrieved from reference TRBV7-6 and TRBJ1-5, is GAGVSQSPRYKVTKRGQDVALRCDPISGHVSLYWYRQALGQGPEFLTYFNYEAQQDKSGLPNDRFSAERPEGSISTLTIQRTEQRDSAMYRCASSRLTRDSNQPQHFGDGTRLSIL.

The CDR3 loop is CASSLTGVGTEAFF. In nucleotides, the CDR3 is TGTGCCAGCAGCTTGACAGGGGTAGGAACTGAAGCTTTCTTT. This rearrangement joins TRBV7-2 to TRBJ1-1; 8 bases are shared with TRBD1. V trimming: 3 bases; J trimming: 5 bases; junction bases outside the gene matches: 5. This CDR3 spans 14 amino acids. Per the germline V gene, CDR1 is SGHTA and CDR2 is FQGNSA.

V and J are TRBV19 and TRBJ2-7, with D possibly being TRBD2 (6 bases). The CDR3 sequence is 14 residues long. The V end was cut by 7 bases, the J end by 4 bases, with 17 bases between. Germline V lookup: CDR1 LNHDA, CDR2 SQIVND (reference sequence). CDR3 residues: CASIGSGGLYEQYF. The CDR3 nucleotides are TGTGCCAGTATTGGGAGCGGAGGACTATACGAGCAGTACTTC.

The chain has TRBV11-2 and TRBJ2-3; tentatively, D is TRBD1 (5 bases). The length of the CDR3 is 16 residues. V was shortened by 3 bases and J by 7 bases, with 20 bases between the two germline ends. Germline V lookup: CDR1 SGHAT, CDR2 FQNNGV. The CDR3 region has the DNA TGTGCCAGCAGCTTCGGAAGGTCAACAGGTGGTAATACGCAGTATTTT. Translation gives CASSFGRSTGGNTQYF.

V gene TRBV2 combines with J gene TRBJ2-7; 7 bases agree with TRBD1. The CDR3 loop spans 15 amino acids. The V and J ends lost 1 base and 7 bases, in that order; junction bases with no gene match: 10. In germline, CDR1 is SNHLY, CDR2 FYNNEI. Here the CDR3 reads CASSEGGQWVGEQYF. In nucleotides, the CDR3 is TGTGCCAGCAGTGAAGGGGGACAGTGGGTAGGGGAGCAGTACTTC. The complete variable domain, with remaining parts taken from reference TRBV2 and TRBJ2-7, reads EPEVTQTPSHQVTQMGQEVILRCVPISNHLYFYWYRQILGQKVEFLVSFYNNEISEKSEIFDDQFSVERPDGSNFTLKIRSTKLEDSAMYFCASSEGGQWVGEQYFGPGTRLTVT.

The chain carries TRBV28 and TRBJ2-2; D not certain. Germline V gene data show CDR1 as MDHEN and CDR2 as SYDVKM. This CDR3 has 12 amino acids. V lost 4 bases and J lost 8, with 8 bases in between. The CDR3 nucleotides are TGTGCCAGCAGTTCCCTCAGGGGGGAGCTGTTTTTT. Translated: CASSSLRGELFF.

The gene calls are TRBV19 and TRBJ1-4; 7 bases are shared with TRBD1. Germline V gene data show CDR1 as LNHDA and CDR2 as SQIVND (reference sequence). The CDR3 sequence is 14 residues long. Trimming at V came to 3 bases and at J to 7 bases, leaving 5 bases not matched to a gene. Written as DNA, the CDR3 is TGTGCCAGTAGTATGAGGGGGCAGGTTGAAAAACTGTTTTTT. It codes for CASSMRGQVEKLFF.